Below, one T cell receptor (beta chain) is given with its context. The antigen remains undetermined. The method was immunoSEQ multiplex PCR; TCRdb's version includes in-frame clones alone and lacks a portion of them. The sample holds 3,500 to 4,500 clones, 95% to 98% seen once. Blood donors were healthy children aged about 16-60 months and healthy nonsmoking adults. This specimen comes from a study of naive CD8 T cells in extremely preterm neonates. Study-level points and caveats: Compared with all age groups, preterm neonates showed less repertoire richness.

CDR1 is MNHEY and CDR2 is SMNVEV in the germline V gene (reference sequence). Trimming took 4 bases from V and 4 from J; bases not matched to a gene: 6. The CDR3 covers 14 residues. This chain links TRBV27 with TRBJ1-2; 7 bases are shared with TRBD1. Material: naive CD8+ T cells from blood. The sequence derives from a human donor in good health. The CDR3 spells CASSSSGQIYGYTF. The CDR3 region has the DNA TGTGCCAGCAGTTCGTCGGGACAGATCTATGGCTACACCTTC.